This T cell receptor beta chain came from a study of response to subunit inactivated influenza vaccine. About this clonotype itself: The antigen is not known.

In TCRdb, the RT-PCR reads were re-called with MiXCR into one record per CDR3 protein. The sample records 550,000 to 800,000 distinct CDR3 sequences, 15% to 18% being singletons. The CDR3 totals 16 residues. Between the trimmed V and J ends, which lost 0 bases and 7 bases, there was a span of 20 bases. CDR1 is SGDLS and CDR2 is YYNGEE in the germline V gene. Study-wide findings and caveats: Authors suggested few new T cells are recruited by each seasonal influenza vaccination.

The chain links TRBV9 to TRBJ2-7, with TRBD1 as a possible D gene (5 bases). The sample was PBMCs from blood, taken less than 13 days after vaccination. This receptor was taken from a man aged 50 or older who received an inactivated influenza vaccine. The CDR3 loop is CASSVGGASREGEQYF. DNA of the CDR3: TGTGCCAGCAGCGTAGGGGGCGCCTCCCGAGAAGGGGAGCAGTACTTC.